The entry below gives a single T cell receptor (beta chain) sequence along with its context. These data are taken from a study of OX40 agonist ivuxolimab in advanced cancers. Per germline, CDR1 MNHEY and CDR2 SVGAGI. This CDR3 has 13 amino acids. V was clipped by 4 bases and J by 8 bases, with 14 bases between them. Some clones are missing from TCRdb's copy, which holds only in-frame ones; the method was immunoSEQ multiplex PCR. This sample has roughly 50,000 clones, with about 86% found just once. The genes are TRBV6-5 and TRBJ1-1; TRBD1 is a possible D gene (5 bases). This TCR was sampled from an adult with an advanced solid tumor such as melanoma, head and neck, liver or kidney cancer. Sample: CD4+ or CD8+ T cells sorted from blood, taken in a trial of the OX40 agonist ivuxolimab. The CDR3 bases are TGTGCCAGCAGTTCGACCCATTGGGGGGAAGCTTTCTTT. Translation: CASSSTHWGEAFF.